This is a list of T cell receptor beta chains from one sample in a study of cytomegalovirus exposure and HLA in healthy donors. The repertoire was sequenced with immunoSEQ multiplex PCR; TCRdb's copy has only in-frame clones and lacks some. The sample consists of around 190,000 clones, less than 80% of them appearing once. The sample consisted of PBMCs. These receptors were obtained from a woman aged 40 to 49 in good health and CMV-seronegative. Each CDR3 is given with its conserved first and last residue. The D gene is left open where the match is weak. The listing skips clone size in some rows; elsewhere it reads once, few, many or a size class.

V	D	J	size	DNA	CDR3
TRBV30	.	TRBJ1-1	.	TGTGCCTGGACCTCCGACAGGAGCACTGAAGCTTTCTTT	CAWTSDRSTEAFF
TRBV14	TRBD1	TRBJ2-3	.	TGTGCCAGCAGCTCCTATCAGATGACAGGGGTAGCTGATACGCAGTATTTT	CASSSYQMTGVADTQYF
TRBV5-6	TRBD2	TRBJ2-1	.	TGTGCCAGCAGCTTCCTTTTGCGGGAGGTATACAATGAGCAGTTCTTC	CASSFLLREVYNEQFF
TRBV6-5	.	TRBJ1-1	few	TGTGCCAGCAGTACAGCTGCAGAGAACACTGAAGCTTTCTTT	CASSTAAENTEAFF
TRBV5-1	TRBD2	TRBJ2-1	.	TGCGCCAGCAGCTTGGGCCCGTTCAGAGCGGGAGATAATGAGCAGTTCTTC	CASSLGPFRAGDNEQFF
TRBV19	TRBD2	TRBJ2-1	.	TGTGCCAGTAGGTTAGCGGGAGGAGGGTCCTACAATGAGCAGTTCTTC	CASRLAGGGSYNEQFF
TRBV13	.	TRBJ2-3	.	TGTGCCAGCAGCCCCCAGGAGGTTTTCACAGATACGCAGTATTTT	CASSPQEVFTDTQYF
TRBV5-8	TRBD2	TRBJ2-3	.	TGTGCCAGCAGCCCTAGCGGGAGAGGGACAGATACGCAGTATTTT	CASSPSGRGTDTQYF
TRBV7-9	TRBD2	TRBJ2-3	.	TGTTCCAGCAGCTTAGCTCTTGAGCTAGCGGGAGGGCGGGATACGCAGTATTTT	CSSSLALELAGGRDTQYF
TRBV6-4	.	TRBJ1-1	.	TGTGCCAGCAGTTACGAGACAACTACTGAAGCTTTCTTT	CASSYETTTEAFF
TRBV27	.	TRBJ1-2	.	TGTGCCAGCAGTTTGATGGGGGCTAATGGCTACACCTTC	CASSLMGANGYTF
TRBV28	TRBD1	TRBJ1-5	.	TGTGCCAGCAGTTTCCTGGACAGGGACAATCAGCCCCAGCATTTT	CASSFLDRDNQPQHF
TRBV28	.	TRBJ2-1	.	TGTGCCAGCAGTTTAGGTTTTAGGGGGCAGCGGGAGAGCGGCGATGAGCAGTTCTTC	CASSLGFRGQRESGDEQFF
TRBV6-6	.	TRBJ1-5	few	TGTGCCAGCAGCCCCGACGGGGAGGGTAGGCATTTT	CASSPDGEGRHF
TRBV30	.	TRBJ1-5	.	TGTGCCTGGACCGGAGGGGGCAATCAGCCCCAGCATTTT	CAWTGGGNQPQHF
TRBV2	.	TRBJ1-2	.	TGTGCCAGCAGTGAAGGCGGACAGTATGGCTACACCTTC	CASSEGGQYGYTF
TRBV29-1	.	TRBJ2-1	.	TGCAGCGTTGCGGACGGGAGCTCCTACAATGAGCAGTTCTTC	CSVADGSSYNEQFF
TRBV5-1	.	TRBJ2-1	.	TGCGCCAGCGGCTCTGTAGGACAGAGTTACAATGAGCAGTTCTTC	CASGSVGQSYNEQFF
TRBV30	TRBD1	TRBJ2-4	.	TGTGCCTGGAGTGTAAGAGGGGGCAGGTACCGAGGGCGAGCCAAAAACATTCAGTACTTC	CAWSVRGGRYRGRAKNIQYF
TRBV11-2	TRBD1	TRBJ1-1	once	TGTGCCAGCAGCTTATTCTCAGGGGACAGGCTTGCGGCCGCTTTCTTT	CASSLFSGDRLAAAFF
TRBV2	TRBD1	TRBJ1-5	.	TGTGCCAGCAGTTCCGACAGGGTCAATCAGCCCCAGCATTTT	CASSSDRVNQPQHF
TRBV6-5	TRBD1	TRBJ1-2	.	TGTGCCAGCAGTTACATGGGACAGGGAGAGGGCTACACCTTC	CASSYMGQGEGYTF
TRBV11-3	.	TRBJ2-7	.	TGTGCCAGCAGCTTAGTGCGGAACTACGAGCAGTACTTC	CASSLVRNYEQYF
TRBV5-1	TRBD1	TRBJ2-1	.	TGCGCCAGCAGCTTGCAGGGGGCATCCTACAATGAGCAGTTCTTC	CASSLQGASYNEQFF
TRBV30	TRBD2	TRBJ2-7	.	TGTGCCTGGAGTGTATTTCGGGGGGACTACGAGCAGTACTTC	CAWSVFRGDYEQYF
TRBV10-1	TRBD2	TRBJ2-2	.	TGCGCCAGCAGTGAGTCGACGGGGGGGCCCCACACCGGGGAGCTGTTTTTT	CASSESTGGPHTGELFF
TRBV10-3	TRBD1	TRBJ2-5	few	TGTGCCATCAGCCCGGGACAGTCTCAAGAGACCCAGTACTTC	CAISPGQSQETQYF
TRBV18	TRBD2	TRBJ2-7	.	TGTGCCAGCTCACGTCATGCGGGAGGGCCCGGTGAGCAGTACTTC	CASSRHAGGPGEQYF
TRBV7-2	.	TRBJ2-3	.	TGTGCCAGCAGCTTGGGCGCCGGGATCACTAGCACAGATACGCAGTATTTT	CASSLGAGITSTDTQYF
TRBV10-3	TRBD2	TRBJ2-1	.	TGTGCCATCAGTGATACGCGGGGGGGCGGAGGTGAGCAGTTCTTC	CAISDTRGGGGEQFF
TRBV7-9	.	TRBJ1-4	.	TGTGCCAGCAGCTCAAACCGGGGGGAGGCTGCAAGGGAAAAACTGTTTTTT	CASSSNRGEAAREKLFF
TRBV30	.	TRBJ1-4	.	TGTGCCTGGAGTCCACGGGGGTTTTGGGGGGCTAATGAAAAACTGTTTTTT	CAWSPRGFWGANEKLFF
TRBV25-1	.	TRBJ2-3	once	TGTGCCAGCAGTCGGACTGGCGGGGGCTCGGATACGCAGTATTTT	CASSRTGGGSDTQYF
TRBV4-1	TRBD1	TRBJ2-7	few	TGCGCCAGCAGCCAAGGGGCGGACAGGGCAACCTACGAGCAGTACTTC	CASSQGADRATYEQYF
TRBV30	TRBD1	TRBJ1-2	.	TGTGCCTGGAGTGGGGGACAGGGGACGGGTGGCTACACCTTC	CAWSGGQGTGGYTF
TRBV9	.	TRBJ1-3	.	TGTGCCAGCAGCTCACTTGGAGGAGGCTCTGGAAACACCATATATTTT	CASSSLGGGSGNTIYF
TRBV5-4	TRBD1	TRBJ1-2	.	TGTGCCAGCAGTGACAGGGGGCTCTCTTATGGCTACACCTTC	CASSDRGLSYGYTF
TRBV9	.	TRBJ1-1	.	TGTGCCAGCAGCCTACAGGAGAACACTGAAGCTTTCTTT	CASSLQENTEAFF
TRBV7-2	.	TRBJ2-7	.	TGTGCCAGCAGCTTAGTCAGTAATACCTACGAGCAGTACTTC	CASSLVSNTYEQYF
TRBV7-9	.	TRBJ1-2	.	TGTTCCAGCAGCTTAGAACCAGGGGCGCGGTTGTCTGGCTACACCTTC	CSSSLEPGARLSGYTF
TRBV6-1	TRBD1	TRBJ2-7	few	TGTGCCAGCAGCCAAGGACAGGGGATCTACGAGCAGTACTTC	CASSQGQGIYEQYF
TRBV6-1	.	TRBJ1-5	.	TGTGCCAGCAGTGATTTACGACAAACGGGGATCAATCAGCCCCAGCATTTT	CASSDLRQTGINQPQHF
TRBV28	TRBD1	TRBJ1-2	.	TGTGCCAGCAGTTTATCGACAGGGGGCTATGGCTACACCTTC	CASSLSTGGYGYTF
TRBV30	.	TRBJ1-2	.	TGTGTTACCCCGACAACAACCTATGGCTACACCTTC	CVTPTTTYGYTF
TRBV5-6	TRBD1	TRBJ1-2	few	TGTGCCAGCAGCTTTACAGGGGATGGCTACACCTTC	CASSFTGDGYTF
TRBV2	.	TRBJ1-4	.	TGTGCCAGCAGTGAATTGGGGACAACGTTTCGAAAACTGTTTTTT	CASSELGTTFRKLFF
TRBV5-4	.	TRBJ1-6	.	TGTGCCAGCAGCGACTACTGGGGCTCCTATAATTCACCCCTCCACTTT	CASSDYWGSYNSPLHF
TRBV5-1	TRBD1	TRBJ2-7	.	TGCGCCAGCAGCTTGACGGGACAGGGGGCCGGCGAGCAGTACTTC	CASSLTGQGAGEQYF
TRBV4-1	TRBD2	TRBJ2-7	.	TGCGCCAGCAGCCAACATGGGGCGGGACTAGCAGACATCTACGAGCAGTACTTC	CASSQHGAGLADIYEQYF
TRBV11-2	.	TRBJ1-2	.	TGTGCCAGCAGAGAACTTGACAGATACTATGGCTACACCTTC	CASRELDRYYGYTF
TRBV7-2	.	TRBJ2-7	.	TGTGCCAGCAGCCCCAGCGATCCCTACGAGCAGTACTTC	CASSPSDPYEQYF
TRBV7-2	TRBD1	TRBJ1-2	.	TGTGCCAGCAGCTTAGGAGACAGGGCCGGGAGTGGCTACACCTTC	CASSLGDRAGSGYTF
TRBV5-6	TRBD1	TRBJ2-7	.	TGTGCCAGCAGCCGACGCGGGACAGGAAAAACCTACGAGCAGTACTTC	CASSRRGTGKTYEQYF
TRBV7-9	TRBD1	TRBJ1-1	few	TGTGCCAGCAGCTTCCGGGGACAGGGGGCAGCTGAAGCTTTCTTT	CASSFRGQGAAEAFF